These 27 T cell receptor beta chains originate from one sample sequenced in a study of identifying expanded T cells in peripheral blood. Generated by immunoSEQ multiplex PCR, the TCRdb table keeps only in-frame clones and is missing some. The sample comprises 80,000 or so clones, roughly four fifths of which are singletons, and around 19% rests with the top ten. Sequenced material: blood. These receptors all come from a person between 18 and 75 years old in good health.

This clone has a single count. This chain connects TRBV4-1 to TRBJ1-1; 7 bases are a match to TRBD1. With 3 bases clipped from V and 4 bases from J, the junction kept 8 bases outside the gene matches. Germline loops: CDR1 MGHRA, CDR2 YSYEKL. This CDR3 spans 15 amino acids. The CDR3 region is CASSHRQGFGTEAFF. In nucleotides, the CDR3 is TGCGCCAGCAGCCACCGACAGGGTTTTGGCACTGAAGCTTTCTTT.

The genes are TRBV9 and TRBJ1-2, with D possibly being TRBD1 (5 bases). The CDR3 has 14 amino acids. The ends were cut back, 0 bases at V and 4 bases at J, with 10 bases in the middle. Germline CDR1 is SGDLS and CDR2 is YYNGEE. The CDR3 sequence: CASSVDGGSYGYTF. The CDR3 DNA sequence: TGTGCCAGCAGCGTAGATGGGGGGAGCTATGGCTACACCTTC.

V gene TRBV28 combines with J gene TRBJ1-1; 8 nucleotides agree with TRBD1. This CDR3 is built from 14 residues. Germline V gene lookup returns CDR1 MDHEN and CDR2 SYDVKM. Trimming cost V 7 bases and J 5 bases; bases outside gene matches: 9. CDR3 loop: CASNQGASWTEAFF. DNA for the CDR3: TGTGCCAGCAACCAGGGGGCCTCGTGGACTGAAGCTTTCTTT.

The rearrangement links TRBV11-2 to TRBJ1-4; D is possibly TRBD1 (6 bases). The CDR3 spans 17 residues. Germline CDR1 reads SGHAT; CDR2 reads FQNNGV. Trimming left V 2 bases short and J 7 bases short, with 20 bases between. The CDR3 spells CASSLSLGGGLGEKLFF. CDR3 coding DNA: TGTGCCAGCAGCTTAAGTTTAGGGGGGGGCTTGGGTGAAAAACTGTTTTTT. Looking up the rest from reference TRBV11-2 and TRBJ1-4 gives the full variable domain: EAGVAQSPRYKIIEKRQSVAFWCNPISGHATLYWYQQILGQGPKLLIQFQNNGVVDDSQLPKDRFSAERLKGVDSTLKIQPAKLEDSAVYLCASSLSLGGGLGEKLFFGSGTQLSVL.

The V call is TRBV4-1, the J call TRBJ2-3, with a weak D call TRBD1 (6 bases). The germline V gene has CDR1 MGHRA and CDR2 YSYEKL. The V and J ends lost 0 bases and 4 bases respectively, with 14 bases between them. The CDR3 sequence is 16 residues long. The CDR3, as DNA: TGCGCCAGCAGCCAAGATATCACAGGGTCTGCAGATACGCAGTATTTT. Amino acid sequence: CASSQDITGSADTQYF.

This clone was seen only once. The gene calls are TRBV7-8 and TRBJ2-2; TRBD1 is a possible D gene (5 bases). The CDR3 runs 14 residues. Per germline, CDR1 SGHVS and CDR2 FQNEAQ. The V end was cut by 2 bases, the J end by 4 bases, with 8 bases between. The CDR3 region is CASSLTGSTGELFF. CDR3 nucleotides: TGTGCCAGCAGCTTAACAGGAAGCACCGGGGAGCTGTTTTTT.

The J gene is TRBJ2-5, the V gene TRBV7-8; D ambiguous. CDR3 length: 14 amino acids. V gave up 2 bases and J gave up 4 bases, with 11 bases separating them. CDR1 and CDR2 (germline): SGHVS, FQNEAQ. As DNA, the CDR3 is TGTGCCAGCAGCTTACAGCCCGGAGCAGAGACCCAGTACTTC. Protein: CASSLQPGAETQYF.

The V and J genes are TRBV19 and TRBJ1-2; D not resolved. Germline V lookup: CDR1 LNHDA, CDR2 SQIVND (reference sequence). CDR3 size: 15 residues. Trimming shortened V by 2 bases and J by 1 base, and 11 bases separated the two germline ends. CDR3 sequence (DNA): TGTGCCAGTAGTATAAGTAGGATAGATAACTATGGCTACACCTTC. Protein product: CASSISRIDNYGYTF.

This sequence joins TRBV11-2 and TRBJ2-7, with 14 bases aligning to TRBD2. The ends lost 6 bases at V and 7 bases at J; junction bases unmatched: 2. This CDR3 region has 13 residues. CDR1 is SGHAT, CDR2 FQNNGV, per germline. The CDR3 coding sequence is TGTGCCAGCAGGCGACTAGCGGGAGGGGAGCAGTACTTC. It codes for CASRRLAGGEQYF.

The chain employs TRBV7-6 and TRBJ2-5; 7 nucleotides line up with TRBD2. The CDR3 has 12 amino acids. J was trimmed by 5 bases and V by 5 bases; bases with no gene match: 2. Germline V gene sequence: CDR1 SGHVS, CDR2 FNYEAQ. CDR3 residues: CASSRTSETQYF. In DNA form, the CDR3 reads TGTGCCAGCAGCCGGACTAGTGAGACCCAGTACTTC.

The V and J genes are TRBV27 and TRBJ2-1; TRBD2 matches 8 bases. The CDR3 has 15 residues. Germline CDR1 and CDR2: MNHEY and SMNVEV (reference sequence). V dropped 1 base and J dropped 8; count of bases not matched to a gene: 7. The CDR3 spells CASSLWTGGTDEQFF. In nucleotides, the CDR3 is TGTGCCAGCAGTTTATGGACGGGAGGGACGGATGAGCAGTTCTTC.

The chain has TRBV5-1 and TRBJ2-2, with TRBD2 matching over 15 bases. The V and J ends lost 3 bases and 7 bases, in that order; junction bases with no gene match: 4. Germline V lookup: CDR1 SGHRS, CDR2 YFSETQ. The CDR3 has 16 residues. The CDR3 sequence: CASSSRTSGRGGELFF. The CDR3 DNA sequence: TGCGCCAGCAGCTCACGGACTAGCGGGAGGGGCGGGGAGCTGTTTTTT.

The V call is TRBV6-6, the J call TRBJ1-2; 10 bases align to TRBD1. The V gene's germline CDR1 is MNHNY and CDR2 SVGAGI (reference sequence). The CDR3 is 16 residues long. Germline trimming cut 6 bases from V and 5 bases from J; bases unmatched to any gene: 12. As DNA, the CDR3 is TGTGCCAGCAGGACAGGGACAGGGGCCCGTGGGTATGGCTACACCTTC. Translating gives CASRTGTGARGYGYTF.

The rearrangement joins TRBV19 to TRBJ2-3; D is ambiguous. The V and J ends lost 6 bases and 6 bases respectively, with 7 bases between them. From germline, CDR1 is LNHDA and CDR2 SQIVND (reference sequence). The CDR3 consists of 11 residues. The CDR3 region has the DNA TGTGCCAGTAGCCCGGGCGATACGCAGTATTTT. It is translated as CASSPGDTQYF.

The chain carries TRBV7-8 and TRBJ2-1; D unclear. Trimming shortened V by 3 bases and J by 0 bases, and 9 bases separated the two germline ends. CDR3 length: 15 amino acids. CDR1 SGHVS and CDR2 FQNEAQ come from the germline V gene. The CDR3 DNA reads TGTGCCAGCAGCTTCGGAGAGGCCTCCTACAATGAGCAGTTCTTC. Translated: CASSFGEASYNEQFF.

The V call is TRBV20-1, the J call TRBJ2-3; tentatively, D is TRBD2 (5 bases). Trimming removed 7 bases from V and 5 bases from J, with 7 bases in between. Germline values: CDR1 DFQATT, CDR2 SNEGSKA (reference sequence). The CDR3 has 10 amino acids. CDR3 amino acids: CSVAGDTQYF. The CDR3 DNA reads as TGCAGTGTGGCGGGAGATACGCAGTATTTT.

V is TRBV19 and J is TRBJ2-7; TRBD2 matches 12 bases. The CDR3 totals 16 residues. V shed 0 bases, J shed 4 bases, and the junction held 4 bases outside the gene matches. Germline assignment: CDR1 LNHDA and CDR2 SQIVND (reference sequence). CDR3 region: CASSIDRTSGTYEQYF. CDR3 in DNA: TGTGCCAGTAGTATAGATCGGACTAGCGGGACGTACGAGCAGTACTTC.

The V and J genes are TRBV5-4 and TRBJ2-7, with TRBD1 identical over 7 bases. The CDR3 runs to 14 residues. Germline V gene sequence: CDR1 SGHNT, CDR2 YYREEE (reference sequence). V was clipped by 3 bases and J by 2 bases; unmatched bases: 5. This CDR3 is CASSSGTVPYEQYF. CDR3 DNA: TGTGCCAGCAGCTCTGGGACAGTGCCCTACGAGCAGTACTTC.

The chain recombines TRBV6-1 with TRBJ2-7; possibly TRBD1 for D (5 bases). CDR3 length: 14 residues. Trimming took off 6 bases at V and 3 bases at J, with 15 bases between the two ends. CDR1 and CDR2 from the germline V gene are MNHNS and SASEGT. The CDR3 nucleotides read TGTGCCAGCAGCCTCGAACAGACAGTCTACGAGCAGTACTTC. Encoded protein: CASSLEQTVYEQYF.

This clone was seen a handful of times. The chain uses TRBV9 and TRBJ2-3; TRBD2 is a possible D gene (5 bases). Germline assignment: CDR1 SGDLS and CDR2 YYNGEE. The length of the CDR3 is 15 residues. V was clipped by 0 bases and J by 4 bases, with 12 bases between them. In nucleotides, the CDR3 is TGTGCCAGCAGCGTAGGAAACGGGGTTCCAGATACGCAGTATTTT. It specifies CASSVGNGVPDTQYF.

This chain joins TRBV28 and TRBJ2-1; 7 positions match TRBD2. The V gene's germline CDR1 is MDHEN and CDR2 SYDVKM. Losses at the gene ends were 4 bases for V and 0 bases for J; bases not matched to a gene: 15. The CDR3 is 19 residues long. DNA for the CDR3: TGTGCCAGCAGTTCACCTGGGCTAGCGGCCCTTAGCTCCTACAATGAGCAGTTCTTC. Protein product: CASSSPGLAALSSYNEQFF. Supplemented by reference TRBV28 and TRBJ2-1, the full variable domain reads DVKVTQSSRYLVKRTGEKVFLECVQDMDHENMFWYRQDPGLGLRLIYFSYDVKMKEKGDIPEGYSVSREKKERFSLILESASTNQTSMYLCASSSPGLAALSSYNEQFFGPGTRLTVL.

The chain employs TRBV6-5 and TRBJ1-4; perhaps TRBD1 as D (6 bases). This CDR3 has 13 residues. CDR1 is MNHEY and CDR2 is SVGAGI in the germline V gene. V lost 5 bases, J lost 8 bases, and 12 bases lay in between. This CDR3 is CASSGRTEEKLFF. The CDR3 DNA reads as TGTGCCAGCAGTGGAAGGACAGAAGAAAAACTGTTTTTT.

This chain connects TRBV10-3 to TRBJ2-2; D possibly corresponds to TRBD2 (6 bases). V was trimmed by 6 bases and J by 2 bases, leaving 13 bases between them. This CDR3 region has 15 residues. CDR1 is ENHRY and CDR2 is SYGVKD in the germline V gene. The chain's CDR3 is CAIRPGLGNTGELFF. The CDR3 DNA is TGTGCCATCAGACCGGGACTCGGTAACACCGGGGAGCTGTTTTTT.

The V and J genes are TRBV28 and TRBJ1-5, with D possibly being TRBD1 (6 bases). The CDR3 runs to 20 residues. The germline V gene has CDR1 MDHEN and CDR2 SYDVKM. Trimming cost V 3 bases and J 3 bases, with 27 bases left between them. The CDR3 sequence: CASSFLQAGTMLGNNQPQHF. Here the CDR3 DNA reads TGTGCCAGCAGTTTCCTCCAGGCAGGGACAATGTTGGGAAACAATCAGCCCCAGCATTTT.

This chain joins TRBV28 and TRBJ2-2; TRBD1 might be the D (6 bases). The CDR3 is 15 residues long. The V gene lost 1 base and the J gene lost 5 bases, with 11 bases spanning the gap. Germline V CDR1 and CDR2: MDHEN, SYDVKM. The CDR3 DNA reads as TGTGCCAGCAGTTTATTACAGGGCGGGACCGGGGAGCTGTTTTTT. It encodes CASSLLQGGTGELFF. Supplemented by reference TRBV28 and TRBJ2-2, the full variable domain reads DVKVTQSSRYLVKRTGEKVFLECVQDMDHENMFWYRQDPGLGLRLIYFSYDVKMKEKGDIPEGYSVSREKKERFSLILESASTNQTSMYLCASSLLQGGTGELFFGEGSRLTVL.

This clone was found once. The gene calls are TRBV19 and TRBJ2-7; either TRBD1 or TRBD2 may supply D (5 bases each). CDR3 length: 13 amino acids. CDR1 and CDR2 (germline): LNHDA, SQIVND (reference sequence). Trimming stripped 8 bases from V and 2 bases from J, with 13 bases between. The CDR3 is CASRRDGTYEQYF. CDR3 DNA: TGTGCCAGTCGCAGGGACGGAACCTACGAGCAGTACTTC.

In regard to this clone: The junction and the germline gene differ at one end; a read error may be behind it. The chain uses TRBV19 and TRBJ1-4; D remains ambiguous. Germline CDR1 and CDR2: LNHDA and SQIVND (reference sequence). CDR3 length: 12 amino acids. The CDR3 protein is CASSLDIGKLFF. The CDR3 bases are TGTGCCAGTAGTCTAGACATAGGAAAACTGTTTTTT.